This T cell receptor beta chain emerged from a study of cytomegalovirus exposure and HLA in healthy donors. The wider study: As an earlier analysis found, 150 million to 200 million T cells yielded fewer than 130 million unique TCR beta sequences. Notes on the study in general: Versus the roughly 700-donor mean, an Asian-associated ancestry cluster reportedly showed fewer N-insertions in a later analysis.

The CDR3 has 13 residues. V was clipped by 5 bases and J by 8 bases; unmatched bases: 7. CDR1 LGHNA and CDR2 YSLEER come from the germline V gene. This clone occurred once. The antigen remains unidentified. A multiplex PCR was run with 60 Vbeta primers and 13 Jbeta primers. Libraries were prepared by immunoSEQ multiplex PCR; TCRdb keeps only in-frame clonotypes and omits some of them. The table includes 200,000 to 250,000 clones, under 90% detected once. This TCR was sampled from a human donor in good health. V gene TRBV4-3 combines with J gene TRBJ2-3; TRBD2 matches at 7 bases. The sequenced sample was PBMCs. The chain's CDR3 is CASSGRLAFTQYF. For the CDR3, the DNA is TGCGCCAGCAGCGGCCGACTAGCTTTTACGCAGTATTTT.